The 2 T cell receptor beta chains below were found in one sample sequenced in a study of cytomegalovirus exposure and HLA in healthy donors. Use of 60 Vbeta and 13 Jbeta primers characterized the PCR. The protocol was immunoSEQ multiplex PCR, while the TCRdb copy is restricted to in-frame clones and leaves out a portion. The profile covers around 130,000 clones, with about 81% appearing a single time and around 2% taken by the ten largest. Sequenced sample: PBMCs. The receptors stem from a man aged 35-49 years in good health and CMV-seronegative.

The rearrangement uses TRBV5-1 and TRBJ2-7; TRBD1 is a possible D gene (6 bases). CDR3 length: 14 amino acids. Germline values: CDR1 SGHRS, CDR2 YFSETQ. The ends were cut back, 2 bases at V and 6 bases at J, with 15 bases in the middle. The CDR3 loop is CASSLQGSQGEQYF. In DNA form, the CDR3 reads TGCGCCAGCAGCTTACAGGGCAGTCAAGGCGAGCAGTACTTC.

The gene calls are TRBV15 and TRBJ2-5, with TRBD1 matching 7 bases. The J call is in doubt because the DNA end fits TRBJ2-7 better. Per the germline V gene, CDR1 is LNHNV and CDR2 is YYDKDF (reference sequence). The CDR3 covers 12 residues. The CDR3 loop is CATSRQGYEQYF. For the CDR3, the DNA is TGTGCCACCTCTCGACAGGGCTACGAGCAGTACTTC.